The 24 T cell receptor beta chains below all came from one sample that was sequenced in a study of blood T cell repertoires in COVID-19. The repertoire was sequenced with immunoSEQ multiplex PCR; TCRdb's copy has only in-frame clones and lacks some. The repertoire holds 110,000 or so clones, with about 88% as singletons. Sequenced: peripheral blood. The receptors come from a woman aged 70-85 years who had recovered from COVID-19.

The genes are TRBV2 and TRBJ2-3, with 7 positions matching TRBD1. V was pared by 7 bases and J by 6 bases, with 16 bases of the junction left unmatched. CDR1 SNHLY and CDR2 FYNNEI come from the germline V gene. The CDR3 loop spans 16 amino acids. The CDR3 DNA follows: TGTGCCAGCACACCCGACAGGGCCTCATCACAGGATACGCAGTATTTT. Translating gives CASTPDRASSQDTQYF.

The chain combines TRBV3-1 (or the pseudogene TRBV3-2) with TRBJ2-2; 7 bases are a match to TRBD1. Germline-derived CDR1 and CDR2 are LGHDT and YNNKEL (reference sequence). The CDR3 has 15 residues. V lost 4 bases, J lost 1 base, and 3 bases stayed unmatched. This CDR3 is CASSLRTGNTGELFF. In DNA form, the CDR3 reads TGTGCCAGCAGCCTCCGGACAGGGAACACCGGGGAGCTGTTTTTT.

The V call is TRBV4-3, the J call TRBJ2-1; D unresolved. Germline CDR1 and CDR2: LGHNA and YSLEER. This CDR3 contains 13 residues. Trimming shortened V by 1 base and J by 10 bases, and 11 bases separated the two germline ends. Written as DNA, the CDR3 is TGCGCCAGCAGCCAAGGGCCTCTGGTGGAGCAGTTCTTC. This encodes CASSQGPLVEQFF.

The J gene is TRBJ1-2, the V gene TRBV10-3, with D possibly matching TRBD1 (6 bases). CDR3 length: 15 residues. V lost 4 bases and J lost 5, with 17 bases in between. Per the germline V gene, CDR1 is ENHRY and CDR2 is SYGVKD. CDR3 DNA: TGTGCCATCAGTGCCGCGGCAGGGCAGGGGTATGGCTACACCTTC. Encoded protein: CAISAAAGQGYGYTF.

The chain is built from TRBV5-1 and TRBJ1-6, with 9 positions matching TRBD1. The V segment lost 2 bases and the J segment 3 bases; nucleotides outside the gene matches: 3. In germline, CDR1 is SGHRS, CDR2 YFSETQ. CDR3 length equals 16 residues. CDR3 nucleotides: TGCGCCAGCAGCTTACAGGGGGCTATCTATAATTCACCCCTCCACTTT. Translating gives CASSLQGAIYNSPLHF.

V is TRBV6-5 and J is TRBJ1-2; TRBD1 might be the D (6 bases). CDR1 and CDR2 (germline): MNHEY, SVGAGI. The CDR3 runs 15 residues. With 6 bases removed from V and 4 bases from J, the gap between germline ends came to 18 bases. The CDR3 DNA is TGTGCCAGCAGGGATAACCAGGGGAGAGCCTATGGCTACACCTTC. Its protein is CASRDNQGRAYGYTF.

This chain uses TRBV6-5 with TRBJ2-1; D unclear. Looked up from germline, CDR1 is MNHEY and CDR2 is SVGAGI. The CDR3 spans 15 residues. Trimming stripped 6 bases from V and 2 bases from J, with 14 bases between. CDR3 amino acids: CASSPLSATYNEQFF. The CDR3 nucleotides are TGTGCCAGCAGCCCCCTGAGCGCGACCTACAATGAGCAGTTCTTC.

The CDR3 region is CASSDPGVQPQHF. The DNA for the CDR3 is TGTGCCAGCAGTGATCCGGGGGTACAGCCCCAGCATTTT. This rearrangement joins TRBV6-1 to TRBJ1-5; D may be TRBD1 (5 bases). The V end lost 3 bases, the J end lost 7 bases, and 10 bases lay between the germline ends. The CDR3 runs to 13 residues. Germline values: CDR1 MNHNS, CDR2 SASEGT.

The chain couples TRBV7-2 to TRBJ2-7, with TRBD2 identical over 8 bases. The germline V gene encodes CDR1 SGHTA and CDR2 FQGNSA. Trimming removed 3 bases from V and 3 bases from J; junction bases left unmatched: 13. CDR3 length: 17 residues. The CDR3 bases are TGTGCCAGCAGCTTGCGAGCGGGAGAGGGGGGGCTCTACGAGCAGTACTTC. Translating it yields CASSLRAGEGGLYEQYF.

The V and J genes are TRBV2 and TRBJ2-2; no definite D call. Germline CDR1 reads SNHLY; CDR2 reads FYNNEI. Trimming removed 6 bases at V and 2 bases at J, with 25 bases between. The CDR3 totals 19 residues. This chain's CDR3 is CASRARVQTLRKNTGELFF. CDR3 DNA sequence: TGTGCCAGCAGGGCCCGGGTACAAACCCTTCGTAAAAACACCGGGGAGCTGTTTTTT.

The V and J genes are TRBV2 and TRBJ1-5, with 10 bases aligning to TRBD1. CDR3 length: 14 residues. CDR1 is SNHLY, CDR2 FYNNEI, per germline. The V and J ends lost 7 bases and 7 bases, in that order; junction bases with no gene match: 7. CDR3 protein: CASTRQGAAQPQHF. CDR3 DNA sequence: TGTGCCAGCACCAGACAGGGGGCTGCACAGCCCCAGCATTTT. Based on the CDR3 plus reference TRBV2 and TRBJ1-5, the full variable domain is EPEVTQTPSHQVTQMGQEVILRCVPISNHLYFYWYRQILGQKVEFLVSFYNNEISEKSEIFDDQFSVERPDGSNFTLKIRSTKLEDSAMYFCASTRQGAAQPQHFGDGTRLSIL.

The chain links TRBV19 to TRBJ1-5, with D possibly TRBD1 on 6 matching bases. This CDR3 has 13 amino acids. The germline CDR1 and CDR2 sequences are LNHDA and SQIVND (reference sequence). V lost 6 bases and J 4 bases, leaving 10 bases between the germline ends. CDR3 in amino acids: CASRGQPNQPQHF. The CDR3 DNA reads as TGTGCCAGTAGAGGACAGCCTAATCAGCCCCAGCATTTT.

CDR3 residues: CASSTPGRAGGNTIYF. As DNA, the CDR3 is TGTGCCAGCAGCACCCCGGGGAGGGCGGGCGGAAACACCATATATTTT. The chain uses TRBV5-4 and TRBJ1-3, with no clear D. The CDR3 is made up of 16 amino acids. Trimming removed 4 bases at V and 4 bases at J, with 18 bases between. Germline lookup yields CDR1 SGHNT and CDR2 YYREEE (reference sequence). The variable domain in full, with the rest retrieved from reference TRBV5-4 and TRBJ1-3, is ETGVTQSPTHLIKTRGQQVTLRCSSQSGHNTVSWYQQALGQGPQFIFQYYREEENGRGNFPPRFSGLQFPNYSSELNVNALELDDSALYLCASSTPGRAGGNTIYFGEGSWLTVV.

The V gene is TRBV7-3, the J gene TRBJ2-3; 15 positions agree with TRBD2. J lost 7 bases, V lost 5 bases, and 4 bases had no gene match. The CDR3 runs to 15 residues. Germline CDR1 is SGHTA and CDR2 is FQGTGA. This chain's CDR3 is CASSLGTSGRYTQYF. CDR3 coding DNA: TGTGCCAGCAGCCTCGGGACTAGCGGGAGGTATACGCAGTATTTT.

The chain links TRBV7-9 to TRBJ2-1; D remains unclear. Germline V lookup: CDR1 SEHNR, CDR2 FQNEAQ (reference sequence). V lost 3 bases to trimming and J lost 6 bases, with 6 bases between them. This CDR3 has 12 amino acids. In DNA, the CDR3 is TGTGCCAGCAGCTTTTCAGTCAATGAGCAGTTCTTC. Protein sequence: CASSFSVNEQFF.

The V call is TRBV28, the J call TRBJ1-3; TRBD1 aligns across 9 bases. The V and J ends lost 4 bases and 2 bases, in that order; junction bases with no gene match: 18. The V gene's germline CDR1 is MDHEN and CDR2 SYDVKM. The CDR3 spans 20 residues. CDR3: CASSSPRATGGRVAGNTIYF. The DNA of the CDR3 is TGTGCCAGCAGTTCCCCGCGAGCGACAGGGGGTAGGGTTGCTGGAAACACCATATATTTT.

The CDR3 sequence: CASSSRGFDDGELFF. CDR3 nucleotide sequence: TGTGCCAGCAGTTCCAGGGGGTTCGATGACGGGGAGCTGTTTTTT. V is TRBV28 and J is TRBJ2-2, with 7 bases aligning to TRBD1. CDR1 and CDR2 from the germline V gene are MDHEN and SYDVKM. This CDR3 spans 15 amino acids. Unmatched junction bases numbered 9, after V lost 4 bases and J lost 7 bases. The full variable domain, rest sourced from reference TRBV28 and TRBJ2-2, is DVKVTQSSRYLVKRTGEKVFLECVQDMDHENMFWYRQDPGLGLRLIYFSYDVKMKEKGDIPEGYSVSREKKERFSLILESASTNQTSMYLCASSSRGFDDGELFFGEGSRLTVL.

The chain is built from TRBV6-6 and TRBJ2-1, with D possibly TRBD1 on 5 matching bases. Trimming pared 8 bases from V and 8 bases from J, leaving 19 bases between. This CDR3 has 14 residues. The germline V gene encodes CDR1 MNHNY and CDR2 SVGAGI (reference sequence). In DNA form, the CDR3 reads TGTGCCAGCCTAGACAGTGGGGTTGCGGATGAGCAGTTCTTC. Its translation: CASLDSGVADEQFF.

The chain uses TRBV5-4 and TRBJ2-1; D possibly corresponds to TRBD2 (7 bases). The V gene's germline CDR1 is SGHNT and CDR2 YYREEE (reference sequence). This CDR3 is built from 14 residues. V lost 3 bases to trimming and J lost 5 bases, with 12 bases between them. The CDR3 DNA sequence: TGTGCCAGCAGCTCGAGGGGGGGAAACAATGAGCAGTTCTTC. Translation gives CASSSRGGNNEQFF.

The chain is built from TRBV4-2 and TRBJ2-1; TRBD1 agrees at 8 bases. This CDR3 comprises 15 residues. The V and J ends lost 4 bases and 7 bases, in that order; junction bases with no gene match: 9. The V gene's germline CDR1 is LGHNA and CDR2 YNFKEQ. The CDR3 loop is CASSRGQEPTNEQFF. The CDR3 DNA follows: TGTGCCAGCAGCCGGGGACAGGAGCCTACAAATGAGCAGTTCTTC.

V is TRBV7-2 and J is TRBJ2-3; 14 positions match TRBD2. This CDR3 is built from 18 residues. V lost 1 base to trimming and J lost 4 bases; unmatched junction nucleotides: 7. Germline assignment: CDR1 SGHTA and CDR2 FQGNSA. The CDR3 DNA sequence: TGTGCCAGCAGCTTAGTAGGGACTAGCGGGAGTATCCCAGATACGCAGTATTTT. Its translation: CASSLVGTSGSIPDTQYF.

The chain recombines TRBV6-4 with TRBJ2-1; no definite D call. Germline values: CDR1 MRHNA, CDR2 SNTAGT. Trimming cost V 8 bases and J 10 bases, with 6 bases left between them. The CDR3 is made up of 9 amino acids. The CDR3 reads CASFLEQFF. The CDR3, as DNA: TGTGCCAGCTTCCTAGAGCAGTTCTTC.

This clone has a single count. V gene TRBV30 combines with J gene TRBJ1-1; a possible D gene is TRBD1 (6 bases). The ends were cut back, 2 bases at V and 1 base at J, with 8 bases in the middle. From germline, CDR1 is GTSNPN and CDR2 SVGIG (reference sequence). The CDR3 extends over 13 amino acids. CDR3 protein: CAWSPQGNTEAFF. In DNA form, the CDR3 reads TGTGCCTGGAGTCCACAGGGGAACACTGAAGCTTTCTTT.

This clone was observed a few times. The gene calls are TRBV30 and TRBJ2-5; 9 nucleotides line up with TRBD1. Germline CDR1 and CDR2: GTSNPN and SVGIG (reference sequence). With 4 bases clipped from V and 4 bases from J, the junction kept 4 bases outside the gene matches. The CDR3 covers 13 residues. CDR3 sequence: CAWIGTGRETQYF. The CDR3 DNA follows: TGTGCCTGGATCGGGACAGGGAGAGAGACCCAGTACTTC.